Listed below are T cell receptor beta chains from one sample, sequenced in a study of OX40 agonist ivuxolimab in advanced cancers. Profiling relied on immunoSEQ multiplex PCR, and the TCRdb table lists in-frame clones only, not all of them. The sample contains 70,000 to 80,000 clones, about 85% of which appear only once. Sequenced material: CD4+ or CD8+ T cells sorted from blood, taken in a trial of the OX40 agonist ivuxolimab. The receptors originated from an adult with an advanced solid tumor such as melanoma, head and neck, liver or kidney cancer. Each CDR3 is given with its conserved first and last residue. A D gene is named only where the DNA matches it firmly.

V gene: TRBV5-1; D gene: TRBD1; J gene: TRBJ2-3; CDR3 length: 15; CDR3 protein: CASSYPGQGSDTQYF
V gene: TRBV6-5; D gene: -; J gene: TRBJ2-1; CDR3 length: 15; CDR3 protein: CASSYRRGSYNEQFF
V gene: TRBV5-1; D gene: -; J gene: TRBJ2-7; CDR3 length: 13; CDR3 protein: CASSLTGTYEQYF
V gene: TRBV2; D gene: -; J gene: TRBJ2-7; CDR3 length: 11; CDR3 protein: CASTGGYEQYF
V gene: TRBV10-3; D gene: -; J gene: TRBJ2-1; CDR3 length: 16; CDR3 protein: CAISEPDYSSYNEQFF
V gene: TRBV13; D gene: -; J gene: TRBJ2-7; CDR3 length: 13; CDR3 protein: CASSSGATLKQYF
V gene: TRBV18; D gene: -; J gene: TRBJ1-3; CDR3 length: 13; CDR3 protein: CASSPQQGNTIYF
V gene: TRBV7-9; D gene: -; J gene: TRBJ1-1; CDR3 length: 12; CDR3 protein: CASSLQNTEAFF
V gene: TRBV6-1; D gene: -; J gene: TRBJ2-7; CDR3 length: 13; CDR3 protein: CASSESRFYEQYF
V gene: TRBV18; D gene: -; J gene: TRBJ2-5; CDR3 length: 11; CDR3 protein: CASSTQETQYF
V gene: TRBV9; D gene: -; J gene: TRBJ2-3; CDR3 length: 13; CDR3 protein: CASSVQPGDTQYF
V gene: TRBV6-5; D gene: -; J gene: TRBJ1-3; CDR3 length: 14; CDR3 protein: CASSYSGSGNTIYF
V gene: TRBV5-1; D gene: -; J gene: TRBJ1-4; CDR3 length: 14; CDR3 protein: CASRGGNDNEKLFF
V gene: TRBV28; D gene: TRBD2; J gene: TRBJ2-5; CDR3 length: 16; CDR3 protein: CASSNHGLAGGETQYF
V gene: TRBV6-5; D gene: -; J gene: TRBJ2-1; CDR3 length: 13; CDR3 protein: CASSQGTYNEQFF
V gene: TRBV30; D gene: -; J gene: TRBJ1-5; CDR3 length: 15; CDR3 protein: CAWSPGGAGNQPQHF
V gene: TRBV23-1; D gene: -; J gene: TRBJ2-2; CDR3 length: 16; CDR3 protein: CASSRTGTPVTGELFF
V gene: TRBV7-7; D gene: -; J gene: TRBJ2-2; CDR3 length: 15; CDR3 protein: CASSPHRVNTGELFF